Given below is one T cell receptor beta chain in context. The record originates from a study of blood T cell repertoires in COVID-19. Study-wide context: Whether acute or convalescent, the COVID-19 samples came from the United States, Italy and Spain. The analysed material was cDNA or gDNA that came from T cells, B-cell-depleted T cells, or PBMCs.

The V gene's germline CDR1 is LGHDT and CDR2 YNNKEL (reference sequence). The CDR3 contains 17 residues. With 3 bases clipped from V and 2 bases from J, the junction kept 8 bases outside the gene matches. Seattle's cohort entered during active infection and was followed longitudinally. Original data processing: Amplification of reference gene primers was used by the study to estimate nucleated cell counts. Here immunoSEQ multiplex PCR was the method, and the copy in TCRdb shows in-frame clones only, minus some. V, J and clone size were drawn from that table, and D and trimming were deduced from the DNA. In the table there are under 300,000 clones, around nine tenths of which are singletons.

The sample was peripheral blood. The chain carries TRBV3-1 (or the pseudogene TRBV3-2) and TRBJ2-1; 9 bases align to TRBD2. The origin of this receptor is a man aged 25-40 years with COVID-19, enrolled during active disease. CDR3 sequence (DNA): TGTGCCAGCAGCCACACGGGAGCGGGGGGTACCTACAATGAGCAGTTCTTC. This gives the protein CASSHTGAGGTYNEQFF.